The T cell receptor (beta chain) described here comes from a study of cytomegalovirus exposure and HLA in healthy donors. Study conclusions and caveats: There were some public TCRs occurring in many donors, but most TCR sequences were rare. When analyzed later, the rates of TCR association showed variation by HLA locus, with DRB1 the most and HLA-C the fewest. Serostatus for CMV was the only available immune exposure information.

As concerns this clone: Its specificity is unknown.

The CDR3 totals 17 residues. Losses at the gene ends were 4 bases for V and 3 bases for J; bases not matched to a gene: 9. Germline V gene data show CDR1 as MDHEN and CDR2 as SYDVKM. PCR was performed using 60 Vbeta and 13 Jbeta primers. Clones were sequenced by immunoSEQ multiplex PCR, and TCRdb holds only the in-frame ones, with some missing. The sample lists 160,000 or so clones, about 85% occurring once. This TCR came from a male donor in good health and CMV-seropositive. V is TRBV28 and J is TRBJ1-4; the match to TRBD1 covers 9 bases. Sequenced: PBMCs. The CDR3 is CASSSPGQGRANEKLFF. The CDR3 DNA reads as TGTGCCAGCAGTTCTCCCGGACAGGGGAGGGCTAATGAAAAACTGTTTTTT.